This T cell receptor beta chain was retrieved from a study of blood T cells in healthy people across ages. The donors, healthy Caucasians from Russia, were aged roughly 6 to 100. Germline-derived CDR1 and CDR2 are DFQATT and SNEGSKA (reference sequence). The V and J ends lost 8 bases and 2 bases respectively, with 20 bases between them. The CDR3 consists of 15 residues. This clonotype turned up a few times. Combining a sample-barcoded 5' primer with a J-beta primer mix, a second PCR ran for about 6 to 12 cycles. The template-switch adaptor was a 5' adaptor with 12 random nucleotides. It tagged each cDNA molecule. TCRdb redid the calling of the 5' RACE reads with MiXCR, one entry per CDR3 protein. The sample has about 640,000 distinct CDR3 sequences; 58% are singletons.

The gene calls are TRBV20-1 and TRBJ2-3; D is possibly TRBD2 (6 bases). The sample taken for sequencing was blood. The sequence derives from a man in his 60s in good health. The chain's CDR3 is CSTSHGGLSTDTQYF. CDR3 DNA: TGCAGTACTTCGCACGGGGGTCTCTCCACAGATACGCAGTATTTT.